Each of the 17 T cell receptor beta chains below was sequenced from the same sample in a study of T cell responses to AZD1222 COVID-19 vaccine. The table came from immunoSEQ multiplex PCR; TCRdb's copy has only in-frame clones and leaves some out. The sample has approximately 120,000 clones, about nine tenths seen once. This sample comprised peripheral blood, obtained on day 0 of AZD1222 vaccination. These receptors were collected from an adult in good health.

V and J are TRBV15 and TRBJ2-3, with 10 nucleotides matching TRBD2. This CDR3 has 14 residues. V shed 7 bases and J 4 bases; nucleotides not matched to a gene: 5. The germline CDR1 and CDR2 sequences are LNHNV and YYDKDF (reference sequence). The CDR3 is CATKAGGPPDTQYF. For the CDR3, the DNA is TGTGCCACCAAAGCGGGAGGGCCACCAGATACGCAGTATTTT. The whole variable domain, remainder taken from reference TRBV15 and TRBJ2-3, is DAMVIQNPRYQVTQFGKPVTLSCSQTLNHNVMYWYQQKSSQAPKLLFHYYDKDFNNEADTPDNFQSRRPNTSFCFLDIRSPGLGDTAMYLCATKAGGPPDTQYFGPGTRLTVL.

This chain links TRBV24-1 with TRBJ2-5, with D tentatively TRBD2 (6 bases). This CDR3 is built from 15 residues. Germline values: CDR1 KGHDR, CDR2 SFDVKD. Trimming cost V 4 bases and J 0 bases, with 11 bases left between them. Here the CDR3 DNA reads TGTGCCACCAGTGAGACTGGCGGGAACCAAGAGACCCAGTACTTC. Translation: CATSETGGNQETQYF.

The chain links TRBV29-1 to TRBJ1-1; D unresolved. Germline V gene lookup returns CDR1 SQVTM and CDR2 ANQGSEA. The CDR3 is 13 amino acids. V was shortened by 8 bases and J by 2 bases, with 15 bases between the two germline ends. DNA for the CDR3: TGCAGCTCACTTTCCGGAGATAACACTGAAGCTTTCTTT. It encodes CSSLSGDNTEAFF.

This chain connects TRBV3-1 (or the pseudogene TRBV3-2) to TRBJ2-3; TRBD2 matches 10 bases. The V and J ends lost 5 bases and 6 bases, in that order; junction bases with no gene match: 14. CDR1 is LGHDT and CDR2 is YNNKEL in the germline V gene (reference sequence). This CDR3 has 17 amino acids. CDR3 sequence reads: CASSSLGLAATRDTQYF. The DNA of the CDR3 is TGTGCCAGCAGCTCCTTAGGACTAGCGGCAACCCGGGATACGCAGTATTTT.

J is TRBJ2-4 and V is TRBV2; the D gene could be TRBD1 or TRBD2 (6 bases each). The V gene's germline CDR1 is SNHLY and CDR2 FYNNEI. There are 16 residues in the CDR3. Trimming left V 7 bases short and J 7 bases short, with 23 bases between. CDR3 coding DNA: TGTGCCAGCACCTTACCGGAGGGGGGACGAGCGAACATTCAGTACTTC. Translation gives CASTLPEGGRANIQYF. The variable domain in full, with the rest retrieved from reference TRBV2 and TRBJ2-4, is EPEVTQTPSHQVTQMGQEVILRCVPISNHLYFYWYRQILGQKVEFLVSFYNNEISEKSEIFDDQFSVERPDGSNFTLKIRSTKLEDSAMYFCASTLPEGGRANIQYFGAGTRLSVL.

The rearrangement joins TRBV4-1 to TRBJ1-4; 12 nucleotides agree with TRBD1. CDR3 size: 18 residues. V was clipped by 0 bases and J by 8 bases; unmatched bases: 10. From germline, CDR1 is MGHRA and CDR2 YSYEKL. Here the CDR3 DNA reads TGCGCCAGCAGCCAAGAATCCGGGACAGGGGGCGCAAGGGAAAAACTGTTTTTT. This translates into CASSQESGTGGAREKLFF.

The V and J genes are TRBV9 and TRBJ2-3; 7 bases are a match to TRBD2. Germline CDR1 and CDR2: SGDLS and YYNGEE. V dropped 0 bases and J dropped 4; count of bases not matched to a gene: 8. The CDR3 length is 16 residues. The CDR3 loop reads CASSVEPGGGADTQYF. CDR3 nucleotides: TGTGCCAGCAGCGTAGAACCGGGAGGAGGGGCAGATACGCAGTATTTT. Drawing the rest from reference TRBV9 and TRBJ2-3, the complete variable domain is DSGVTQTPKHLITATGQRVTLRCSPRSGDLSVYWYQQSLDQGLQFLIQYYNGEERAKGNILERFSAQQFPDLHSELNLSSLELGDSALYFCASSVEPGGGADTQYFGPGTRLTVL.

The chain recombines TRBV30 with TRBJ2-3, with 9 bases lining up with TRBD2. V gave up 0 bases and J gave up 13 bases; unmatched junction bases: 11. The CDR3 length is 14 residues. CDR1 GTSNPN and CDR2 SVGIG come from the germline V gene (reference sequence). DNA for the CDR3: TGTGCCTGGAGTGTAGAAGCGGGGGGCAAAGTGAAGTATTTT. This gives the protein CAWSVEAGGKVKYF.

This clone was observed many times. V usage is TRBV5-5 and J usage is TRBJ1-5; no definite D call. Germline values: CDR1 SGHKS, CDR2 YYEKEE (reference sequence). Trimming took 2 bases from V and 0 from J, leaving 9 bases between them. The CDR3 has 15 amino acids. The CDR3 coding sequence is TGTGCCAGCAGCTTAACTCCTTATAGCAATCAGCCCCAGCATTTT. This encodes CASSLTPYSNQPQHF.

Only a few counts were recorded for this clone. CDR3 sequence reads: CASMGGLGEQYF. For the CDR3, the DNA is TGTGCCAGCATGGGGGGACTCGGCGAGCAGTACTTC. The chain couples TRBV6-6 to TRBJ2-7, with D perhaps TRBD2 (6 bases). Germline loops: CDR1 MNHNY, CDR2 SVGAGI (reference sequence). Trimming took off 7 bases at V and 6 bases at J, with 13 bases between the two ends. This CDR3 is built from 12 residues.

The chain employs TRBV5-1 and TRBJ2-1; tentative D call: TRBD2 (6 bases). The V and J ends lost 2 bases and 0 bases respectively, with 12 bases between them. CDR1 is SGHRS and CDR2 is YFSETQ in the germline V gene. The CDR3 spans 16 residues. CDR3 loop: CASSLLPGASYNEQFF. DNA for the CDR3: TGCGCCAGCAGCTTACTACCGGGAGCCTCCTACAATGAGCAGTTCTTC.

Only a few counts were recorded for this clone. The chain recombines TRBV6-1 with TRBJ1-2; D not certain. CDR3 length equals 12 residues. From germline, CDR1 is MNHNS and CDR2 SASEGT. Between the trimmed V and J ends, which lost 2 bases and 8 bases, there was a span of 9 bases. CDR3 sequence reads: CASSELVGGYTF. Written as DNA, the CDR3 is TGTGCCAGCAGTGAACTGGTGGGGGGCTACACCTTC.

The chain combines TRBV28 with TRBJ2-1; D call uncertain. The CDR3 has 11 residues. CDR1 is MDHEN and CDR2 is SYDVKM in the germline V gene. V was shortened by 6 bases and J by 9 bases, with 9 bases between the two germline ends. The CDR3 protein is CASRSVVEQFF. DNA of the CDR3: TGTGCCAGCAGGTCTGTAGTTGAGCAGTTCTTC.

V gene TRBV6-5 combines with J gene TRBJ2-3; either TRBD1 or TRBD2 may fit D (5 bases each). The V gene lost 6 bases and the J gene lost 1 base, with 14 bases spanning the gap. CDR3 length: 15 residues. Germline V lookup: CDR1 MNHEY, CDR2 SVGAGI. Written as DNA, the CDR3 is TGTGCCAGCAGGCCCCGGGGCCCCCGCACAGATACGCAGTATTTT. Its translation is CASRPRGPRTDTQYF.

The genes are TRBV2 and TRBJ2-7; D is unclear. Germline-derived CDR1 and CDR2 are SNHLY and FYNNEI. The CDR3 spans 13 residues. V lost 3 bases and J 4 bases, leaving 10 bases between the germline ends. Here the CDR3 DNA reads TGTGCCAGCAGTGAGCAGGCGATTTACGAGCAGTACTTC. Translating it yields CASSEQAIYEQYF.

The sample holds one count of this clone. The chain employs TRBV7-3 and TRBJ2-1, with D perhaps matching TRBD1 (5 bases). This CDR3 has 15 residues. Looked up from germline, CDR1 is SGHTA and CDR2 is FQGTGA. V was pared by 3 bases and J by 3 bases, with 12 bases between. Here the CDR3 DNA reads TGTGCCAGCAGCTTGGGGCCAACGAACTACAATGAGCAGTTCTTC. It yields the protein CASSLGPTNYNEQFF.

This clone has more than one count but fewer than ten. V usage is TRBV2 and J usage is TRBJ2-7; 7 bases match TRBD1. With V trimmed by 5 bases and J by 2 bases, 12 bases remained unmatched. CDR1 is SNHLY and CDR2 is FYNNEI in the germline V gene. The CDR3 is 16 amino acids. This CDR3 reads CASSTLDRPTTYEQYF. For the CDR3, the DNA is TGTGCCAGCAGTACGCTGGACAGGCCTACAACCTACGAGCAGTACTTC.